A single sample is the source of the 14 T cell receptor beta chains below, sequenced in a study of neurological immune-mediated disorders. MiXCR, run by TCRdb on the 5' RACE reads, gives a single entry per CDR3 protein. The data show tens of thousands of distinct CDR3 sequences, under 4.5% seen once. Time point here: longitudinal time-point 3. The sample taken for sequencing was PBMCs. These receptors came from a woman aged 60-75 years with multiple sclerosis.

The sample holds many counts of this clonotype. The chain is built from TRBV12-3 or TRBV12-4 and TRBJ1-5, with 7 nucleotides matching TRBD1. V gave up 5 bases and J gave up 6 bases; unmatched junction bases: 7. This CDR3 is 14 amino acids long. The CDR3 nucleotides are TGTGCCAGCAGTAAATTACAGGGGATTCAGCCCCAGCATTTT. Its protein is CASSKLQGIQPQHF.

There are a few counts of this clonotype. V is TRBV11-2 and J is TRBJ2-7; 7 bases are a match to TRBD2. CDR3 length equals 16 residues. CDR1 is SGHAT and CDR2 is FQNNGV in the germline V gene. The V gene end was trimmed by 5 bases and the J gene end by 0 bases; junction bases not matched to a gene: 10. The CDR3: CASSPGGTVSSYEQYF. The CDR3 region has the DNA TGTGCCAGCAGCCCCGGGGGGACGGTGAGCTCCTACGAGCAGTACTTC.

There are many counts of this clonotype. The CDR3 loop reads CASSTMAEYEQYF. CDR3 DNA: TGTGCCAGCAGCACGATGGCCGAGTACGAGCAGTACTTC. The chain recombines TRBV28 with TRBJ2-7, with no clear D. Germline loops: CDR1 MDHEN, CDR2 SYDVKM. There are 13 residues in the CDR3. The ends were cut back, 6 bases at V and 4 bases at J, with 13 bases in the middle.

This clonotype was counted many times. The gene calls are TRBV5-1 and TRBJ1-2, with TRBD1 as a possible D gene (6 bases). The V end was cut by 3 bases, the J end by 8 bases, with 23 bases between. Germline-derived CDR1 and CDR2 are SGHRS and YFSETQ. The CDR3 consists of 16 residues. The CDR3 nucleotides are TGCGCCAGCAGCTCCGCGACAGGTTCCCGCTCGATGGGCTACACCTTC. Its translation is CASSSATGSRSMGYTF. The full variable domain, in which reference TRBV5-1 and TRBJ1-2 provide the parts outside the CDR3, is KAGVTQTPRYLIKTRGQQVTLSCSPISGHRSVSWYQQTPGQGLQFLFEYFSETQRNKGNFPGRFSGRQFSNSRSEMNVSTLELGDSALYLCASSSATGSRSMGYTFGSGTRLTVV.

Ten or more counts support this clonotype. The CDR3 coding sequence is TGTGCCAGCAGTCCCGGGGCTAGTCGCCATAAATACGAGCAGTACTTC. Translated, it gives CASSPGASRHKYEQYF. V and J are TRBV12-3 or TRBV12-4 and TRBJ2-7, with D perhaps being TRBD1 or TRBD2 (5 bases each). V was shortened by 5 bases and J by 4 bases, with 21 bases between the two germline ends. This CDR3 contains 16 residues.

This clonotype came up many times. Here the CDR3 reads CSVNPGGETQYF. DNA for the CDR3: TGCAGCGTTAATCCAGGCGGGGAGACCCAGTACTTC. The J gene is TRBJ2-5, the V gene TRBV29-1; TRBD2 is a possible D gene (5 bases). Trimming left V 5 bases short and J 5 bases short, with 12 bases between. This CDR3 is 12 amino acids long. From germline, CDR1 is SQVTM and CDR2 ANQGSEA.

This clonotype came up many times. V and J are TRBV28 and TRBJ1-1; no clear D gene. V lost 5 bases, J lost 1 base, and 23 bases lay in between. The CDR3 contains 18 residues. Germline V gene data show CDR1 as MDHEN and CDR2 as SYDVKM. This CDR3 reads CASSHYPRAIQRNTEAFF. As DNA, the CDR3 is TGTGCCAGCAGTCACTACCCCAGAGCCATCCAGAGGAACACTGAAGCTTTCTTT.

This clonotype was counted at least ten times. The rearrangement uses TRBV7-2 and TRBJ2-5; D may be TRBD2 (6 bases). Trimming removed 6 bases from V and 5 bases from J, with 19 bases in between. Germline V gene data show CDR1 as SGHTA and CDR2 as FQGNSA. The CDR3 runs to 15 residues. The CDR3 sequence is CASRQIAGLGETQYF. CDR3 nucleotide sequence: TGTGCCAGCAGGCAGATTGCGGGGTTAGGGGAGACCCAGTACTTC. The full variable domain, with the rest looked up from reference TRBV7-2 and TRBJ2-5, is GAGVSQSPSNKVTEKGKDVELRCDPISGHTALYWYRQSLGQGLEFLIYFQGNSAPDKSGLPSDRFSAERTGGSVSTLTIQRTQQEDSAVYLCASRQIAGLGETQYFGPGTRLLVL.

This clonotype was seen many times. The J gene is TRBJ2-2, the V gene TRBV6-5; D uncertain. With 2 bases removed from V and 4 bases from J, the gap between germline ends came to 8 bases. The CDR3 totals 14 residues. Germline loops: CDR1 MNHEY, CDR2 SVGAGI. CDR3 sequence: CASSYGQVTGELFF. The CDR3 region has the DNA TGTGCCAGCAGTTACGGTCAGGTCACCGGGGAGCTGTTTTTT.

In its sample, this clonotype was seen many times. CDR3 DNA: TGCAGCGTTGGACAGATTTCGAACACCGGGGAGCTGTTTTTT. Protein product: CSVGQISNTGELFF. The gene calls are TRBV29-1 and TRBJ2-2, with D possibly being TRBD1 (5 bases). Trimming took off 4 bases at V and 0 bases at J, with 9 bases between the two ends. CDR3 length: 14 residues. Germline V lookup: CDR1 SQVTM, CDR2 ANQGSEA.

This clonotype was seen repeatedly, ten times or more. The V call is TRBV9, the J call TRBJ2-7; D is unclear. V was clipped by 0 bases and J by 5 bases, with 9 bases between them. Germline loops: CDR1 SGDLS, CDR2 YYNGEE. The CDR3 contains 13 residues. CDR3 sequence (DNA): TGTGCCAGCAGCGTAGGTCAAAGAAACGAGCAGTACTTC. Its protein product is CASSVGQRNEQYF. The full variable domain, rest sourced from reference TRBV9 and TRBJ2-7, is DSGVTQTPKHLITATGQRVTLRCSPRSGDLSVYWYQQSLDQGLQFLIQYYNGEERAKGNILERFSAQQFPDLHSELNLSSLELGDSALYFCASSVGQRNEQYFGPGTRLTVT.

This clonotype was found many times. The rearrangement links TRBV7-8 to TRBJ1-5; D is possibly TRBD1 (6 bases). The V and J ends lost 5 bases and 3 bases respectively, with 23 bases between them. Germline CDR1 and CDR2: SGHVS and FQNEAQ. This CDR3 comprises 18 residues. The CDR3 protein is CASSGAPTGTYYNQPQHF. The CDR3 nucleotides are TGTGCCAGCAGCGGGGCCCCGACAGGAACGTATTACAATCAGCCCCAGCATTTT.

This clonotype was counted at least ten times. The chain has TRBV20-1 and TRBJ1-1; no definite D call. The V and J ends lost 3 bases and 1 base respectively, with 6 bases between them. The CDR3 runs to 12 residues. Germline CDR1 reads DFQATT; CDR2 reads SNEGSKA (reference sequence). CDR3 sequence reads: CSASIRNTEAFF. In DNA, the CDR3 is TGCAGTGCTAGTATCCGGAACACTGAAGCTTTCTTT.

This clonotype appeared many times. CDR3 sequence (DNA): TGCGCCAGCAGTACTGGGGGACCCGGCTCCTGGGAGACCCAGTACTTC. Translated, it gives CASSTGGPGSWETQYF. This rearrangement joins TRBV5-1 to TRBJ2-5; either TRBD1 or TRBD2 may fit D (5 bases each). CDR3 length: 16 residues. With 5 bases removed from V and 5 bases from J, the gap between germline ends came to 22 bases. Germline CDR1 SGHRS, CDR2 YFSETQ.